A single sample is the source of the 20 T cell receptor beta chains below, sequenced in a study of identical twins. TCRdb called the 5' RACE reads again in MiXCR, with one record for every CDR3 protein. The repertoire holds 200,000 to 250,000 distinct CDR3 sequences, 6% to 8.5% seen once, with roughly 5.4% in the top ten. This same sample was also part of a study on yellow fever vaccine responses in identical twins.

Sequenced sample: CD8+ T cells sorted from blood. These receptors were taken from a woman in her late teens or twenties in good health.

This clonotype has more than one count but fewer than ten. V is TRBV4-1 and J is TRBJ1-1, with D possibly being TRBD1 (6 bases). The germline V and J ends were trimmed by 1 base and 4 bases, with 10 bases remaining between them. The CDR3 is 14 amino acids. Germline values: CDR1 MGHRA, CDR2 YSYEKL. The CDR3 reads CASSQVTQGTEAFF. The CDR3 DNA is TGCGCCAGCAGCCAAGTTACACAGGGCACTGAAGCTTTCTTT.

A few counts support this clonotype. The chain recombines TRBV20-1 with TRBJ2-7; 7 nucleotides agree with TRBD2. The germline CDR1 and CDR2 sequences are DFQATT and SNEGSKA (reference sequence). The J segment lost 4 bases and the V segment lost 4 bases, leaving 7 bases of the junction unmatched. The CDR3 has 13 amino acids. This CDR3 reads CSAIAGDRYEQYF. The CDR3 nucleotides are TGCAGTGCTATTGCGGGAGACCGATACGAGCAGTACTTC.

At least ten counts were recorded for this clonotype. The chain employs TRBV20-1 and TRBJ1-5, with D unclear. The CDR3 sequence is 14 residues long. Germline CDR1 reads DFQATT; CDR2 reads SNEGSKA (reference sequence). The V end lost 2 bases, the J end lost 4 bases, and 12 bases lay between the germline ends. Here the CDR3 reads CSARTGKENQPQHF. The CDR3 bases are TGCAGTGCTAGAACGGGGAAGGAGAATCAGCCCCAGCATTTT.

This clonotype showed up many times. The V gene is TRBV6-2 or TRBV6-3, the J gene TRBJ2-1; 8 positions match TRBD2. The CDR3 is made up of 15 amino acids. Germline trimming cut 2 bases from V and 8 bases from J; bases unmatched to any gene: 8. The germline V gene has CDR1 MNHEY and CDR2 SVGEGT. For the CDR3, the DNA is TGTGCCAGCAGTTACACGGCTAGCGGGTCGGATGAGCAGTTCTTC. It is translated as CASSYTASGSDEQFF.

This clonotype was counted only a few times. The chain employs TRBV15 and TRBJ2-3, with a weak D call TRBD2 (5 bases). This CDR3 is 15 amino acids long. Trimming cost V 3 bases and J 0 bases, with 10 bases left between them. Per the germline V gene, CDR1 is LNHNV and CDR2 is YYDKDF (reference sequence). In DNA, the CDR3 is TGTGCCACCAGCAGTGGGCTAGCTAGCACAGATACGCAGTATTTT. Its translation is CATSSGLASTDTQYF.

This clonotype was recorded at least ten times. V and J are TRBV4-2 and TRBJ2-2, with D perhaps being TRBD1 or TRBD2 (6 bases each). This CDR3 has 19 amino acids. Trimming pared 2 bases from V and 1 base from J, leaving 20 bases between. From germline, CDR1 is LGHNA and CDR2 YNFKEQ. The CDR3 coding sequence is TGTGCCAGCAGCCAACAAAGTGTGGGGGGCAGTGAGAACACCGGGGAGCTGTTTTTT. Translation gives CASSQQSVGGSENTGELFF.

This clonotype was found a few times. The chain combines TRBV5-1 with TRBJ1-1; D is possibly TRBD1 (5 bases). The V end was cut by 0 bases, the J end by 6 bases, with 9 bases between. There are 13 residues in the CDR3. Per the germline V gene, CDR1 is SGHRS and CDR2 is YFSETQ. The CDR3 region has the DNA TGCGCCAGCAGCTTGGACAGGAGCGCTGAAGCTTTCTTT. It encodes CASSLDRSAEAFF.

This clonotype was found a few times. This chain joins TRBV7-8 and TRBJ1-1; D call uncertain. The V and J ends lost 4 bases and 7 bases respectively, with 13 bases between them. The germline V gene encodes CDR1 SGHVS and CDR2 FQNEAQ. The CDR3 runs 13 residues. DNA of the CDR3: TGTGCCAGCAGCTCGACTCTAGACGGTGAAGCTTTCTTT. Translating it yields CASSSTLDGEAFF.

This clonotype has a count of ten or more. This chain links TRBV12-3 or TRBV12-4 with TRBJ1-4; 11 bases are a match to TRBD1. V lost 3 bases and J lost 8; bases outside the gene matches: 2. CDR3 length: 14 residues. This CDR3 reads CASSLGQGGEKLFF. DNA of the CDR3: TGTGCCAGCAGTTTGGGACAGGGGGGCGAAAAACTGTTTTTT.

The sample holds many counts of this clonotype. The genes are TRBV5-5 and TRBJ2-7; 9 positions match TRBD1. The CDR3 runs 14 residues. Germline CDR1 SGHKS, CDR2 YYEKEE (reference sequence). The ends lost 4 bases at V and 4 bases at J; junction bases unmatched: 6. The CDR3 coding sequence is TGTGCCAGCAGCACAGGACAGGGGTTATACGAGCAGTACTTC. It specifies CASSTGQGLYEQYF.

This clonotype was picked up many times. The chain employs TRBV29-1 and TRBJ2-1; either TRBD1 or TRBD2 may fit D (5 bases each). Germline lookup yields CDR1 SQVTM and CDR2 ANQGSEA. The CDR3 has 12 amino acids. Trimming removed 6 bases at V and 5 bases at J, with 11 bases between. CDR3 sequence reads: CSVGDGDNEQFF. The CDR3 bases are TGCAGCGTGGGGGACGGAGACAATGAGCAGTTCTTC.

This clonotype was seen many times. The chain is built from TRBV28 and TRBJ2-5; D gene uncertain. There are 12 residues in the CDR3. The V gene's germline CDR1 is MDHEN and CDR2 SYDVKM. Trimming removed 4 bases at V and 2 bases at J, with 5 bases between. This CDR3 is CASSSPQETQYF. Here the CDR3 DNA reads TGTGCCAGCAGTTCACCGCAAGAGACCCAGTACTTC.

V usage is TRBV5-1 and J usage is TRBJ2-2; 7 nucleotides line up with TRBD1. This CDR3 has 19 amino acids. Germline V lookup: CDR1 SGHRS, CDR2 YFSETQ. V lost 2 bases to trimming and J lost 4 bases; unmatched junction nucleotides: 17. CDR3 sequence reads: CASSFRPPTGTETTGELFF. The CDR3 nucleotides are TGCGCCAGCAGCTTCCGACCACCAACCGGGACAGAGACCACCGGGGAGCTGTTTTTT.

The rearrangement joins TRBV4-1 to TRBJ1-2, with D maybe TRBD1 (6 bases). V was trimmed by 0 bases and J by 5 bases, leaving 16 bases between them. The germline CDR1 and CDR2 sequences are MGHRA and YSYEKL. The CDR3 has 16 residues. In DNA form, the CDR3 reads TGCGCCAGCAGCCAAGATGCTCTGGGGGGCTGGTATGGCTACACCTTC. Protein product: CASSQDALGGWYGYTF.

This clonotype was picked up many times. This chain links TRBV7-9 with TRBJ2-3, with 8 bases fitting TRBD1. CDR3 length: 15 amino acids. Unmatched junction bases numbered 8, after V lost 4 bases and J lost 5 bases. CDR1 and CDR2 (germline): SEHNR, FQNEAQ (reference sequence). The CDR3 loop is CASSSTGVEVDTQYF. The CDR3 DNA reads TGTGCCAGCAGCTCGACAGGGGTTGAGGTAGATACGCAGTATTTT.

This clonotype occurred a few times. The V and J genes are TRBV6-5 and TRBJ1-1, with D unresolved. Per germline, CDR1 MNHEY and CDR2 SVGAGI. V shed 3 bases and J shed 5 bases, with 13 bases lying between them. The CDR3 runs 14 residues. DNA for the CDR3: TGTGCCAGCAGTTATGGTGGAGGGAGAACTGAAGCTTTCTTT. It translates to CASSYGGGRTEAFF.

The rearrangement uses TRBV7-9 and TRBJ2-5; perhaps TRBD1 as D (6 bases). Germline CDR1 is SEHNR and CDR2 is FQNEAQ (reference sequence). The V end lost 6 bases, the J end lost 0 bases, and 17 bases lay between the germline ends. This CDR3 has 16 residues. The CDR3 sequence: CASSPQGFGNQETQYF. In DNA, the CDR3 is TGTGCCAGCAGTCCCCAGGGGTTCGGCAACCAAGAGACCCAGTACTTC.

This clonotype was counted only a few times. The rearrangement links TRBV28 to TRBJ2-5, with 8 bases aligning to TRBD2. Trimming removed 2 bases from V and 0 bases from J; junction bases left unmatched: 14. Germline CDR1 and CDR2: MDHEN and SYDVKM. CDR3 size: 19 residues. The CDR3: CASSLTQREPGGYQETQYF. CDR3 in DNA: TGTGCCAGCAGTTTAACGCAGCGGGAGCCAGGAGGGTACCAAGAGACCCAGTACTTC.

This clonotype was detected many times. The gene calls are TRBV15 and TRBJ2-3, with 10 bases fitting TRBD2. The CDR3 extends over 15 amino acids. V dropped 1 base and J dropped 6; count of bases not matched to a gene: 4. Germline values: CDR1 LNHNV, CDR2 YYDKDF (reference sequence). The CDR3 sequence: CATSRGASGSDTQYF. CDR3 coding DNA: TGTGCCACCAGCAGAGGGGCTAGCGGGAGTGATACGCAGTATTTT.

This chain connects TRBV24-1 to TRBJ1-2, with 7 bases fitting TRBD1. Looked up from germline, CDR1 is KGHDR and CDR2 is SFDVKD. The CDR3 runs to 14 residues. Germline trimming cut 5 bases from V and 4 bases from J; bases unmatched to any gene: 6. CDR3 residues: CATSVPGQAYGYTF. DNA of the CDR3: TGTGCCACCAGTGTCCCTGGACAGGCCTATGGCTACACCTTC.